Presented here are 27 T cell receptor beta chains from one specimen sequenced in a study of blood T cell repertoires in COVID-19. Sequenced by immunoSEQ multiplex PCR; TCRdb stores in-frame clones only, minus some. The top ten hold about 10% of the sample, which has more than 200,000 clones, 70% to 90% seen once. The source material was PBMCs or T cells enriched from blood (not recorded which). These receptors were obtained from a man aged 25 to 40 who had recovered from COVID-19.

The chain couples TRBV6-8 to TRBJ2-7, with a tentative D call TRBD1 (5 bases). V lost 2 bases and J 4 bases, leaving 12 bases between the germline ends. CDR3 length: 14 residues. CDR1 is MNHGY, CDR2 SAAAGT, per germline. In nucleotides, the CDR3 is TGTGCCAGCAGTTACCAGCCAGGGTTTTACGAGCAGTACTTC. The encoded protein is CASSYQPGFYEQYF.

CDR3 nucleotide sequence: TGTGCCAGCAGCCTACGGGACACAAACTATGGCTACACCTTC. Residues: CASSLRDTNYGYTF. This chain links TRBV9 with TRBJ1-2, with D maybe TRBD1 (6 bases). From germline, CDR1 is SGDLS and CDR2 YYNGEE. The V and J ends lost 4 bases and 2 bases respectively, with 12 bases between them. The CDR3 runs 14 residues.

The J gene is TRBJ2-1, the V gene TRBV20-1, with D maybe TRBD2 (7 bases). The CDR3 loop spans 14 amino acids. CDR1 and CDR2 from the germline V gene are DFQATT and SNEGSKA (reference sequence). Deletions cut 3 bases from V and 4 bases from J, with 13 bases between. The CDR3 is CSASEGGAYNEQFF. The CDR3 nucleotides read TGCAGTGCTAGTGAGGGGGGGGCTTACAATGAGCAGTTCTTC.

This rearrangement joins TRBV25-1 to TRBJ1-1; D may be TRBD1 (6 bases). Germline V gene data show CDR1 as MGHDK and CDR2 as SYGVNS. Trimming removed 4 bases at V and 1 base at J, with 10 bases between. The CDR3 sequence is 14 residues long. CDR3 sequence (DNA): TGTGCCAGCAGTGGCCGAGGGGGGAACACTGAAGCTTTCTTT. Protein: CASSGRGGNTEAFF.

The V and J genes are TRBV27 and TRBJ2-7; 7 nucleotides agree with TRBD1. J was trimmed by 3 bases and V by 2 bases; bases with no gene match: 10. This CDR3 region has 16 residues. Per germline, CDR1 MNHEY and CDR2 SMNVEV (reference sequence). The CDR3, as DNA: TGTGCCAGCAGTTTAACGGGTCTGGGACAGTACTACGAGCAGTACTTC. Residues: CASSLTGLGQYYEQYF.

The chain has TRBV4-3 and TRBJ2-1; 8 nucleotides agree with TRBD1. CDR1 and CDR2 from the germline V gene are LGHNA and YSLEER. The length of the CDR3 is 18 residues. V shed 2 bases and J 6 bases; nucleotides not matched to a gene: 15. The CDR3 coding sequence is TGCGCCAGCAGCCAACAACACTATGTACAGGGGGGAGGCAATGAGCAGTTCTTC. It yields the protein CASSQQHYVQGGGNEQFF.

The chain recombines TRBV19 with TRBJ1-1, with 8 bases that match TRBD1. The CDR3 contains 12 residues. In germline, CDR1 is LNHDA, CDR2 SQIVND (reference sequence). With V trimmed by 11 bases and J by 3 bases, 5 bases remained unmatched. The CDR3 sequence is CAVQGGYTEAFF. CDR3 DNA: TGTGCCGTACAGGGGGGGTACACTGAAGCTTTCTTT.

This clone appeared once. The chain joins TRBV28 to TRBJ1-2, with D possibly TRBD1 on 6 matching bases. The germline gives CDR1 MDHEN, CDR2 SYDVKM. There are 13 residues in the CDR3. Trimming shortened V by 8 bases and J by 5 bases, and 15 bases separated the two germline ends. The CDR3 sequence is CASGTGPGYGYTF. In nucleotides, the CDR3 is TGTGCCAGCGGTACAGGGCCAGGGTATGGCTACACCTTC.

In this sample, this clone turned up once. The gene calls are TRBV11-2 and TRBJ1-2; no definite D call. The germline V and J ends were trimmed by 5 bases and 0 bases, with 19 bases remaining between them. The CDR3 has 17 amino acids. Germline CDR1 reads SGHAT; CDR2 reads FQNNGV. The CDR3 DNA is TGTGCCAGCAGCGGCACAACTTTTTGGGCCTCTAACTATGGCTACACCTTC. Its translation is CASSGTTFWASNYGYTF.

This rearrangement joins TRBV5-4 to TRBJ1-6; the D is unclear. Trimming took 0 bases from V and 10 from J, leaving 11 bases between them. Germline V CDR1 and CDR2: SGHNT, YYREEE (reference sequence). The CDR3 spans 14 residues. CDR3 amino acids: CASSLARNQSPLHF. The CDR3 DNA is TGTGCCAGCAGCTTGGCTCGTAATCAGTCACCCCTCCACTTT.

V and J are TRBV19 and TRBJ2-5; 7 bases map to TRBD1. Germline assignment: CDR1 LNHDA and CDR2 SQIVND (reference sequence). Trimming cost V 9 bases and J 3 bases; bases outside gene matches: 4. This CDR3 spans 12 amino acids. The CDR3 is CASRQGKETQYF. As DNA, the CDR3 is TGTGCCAGCCGACAGGGTAAAGAGACCCAGTACTTC.

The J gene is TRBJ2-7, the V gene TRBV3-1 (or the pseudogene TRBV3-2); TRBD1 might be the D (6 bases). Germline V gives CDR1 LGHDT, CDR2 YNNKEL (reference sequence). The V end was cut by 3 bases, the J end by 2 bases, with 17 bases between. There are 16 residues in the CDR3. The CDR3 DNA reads TGTGCCAGCAGCCACCTTGGAACAGGGAAAGCCTACGAGCAGTACTTC. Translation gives CASSHLGTGKAYEQYF.

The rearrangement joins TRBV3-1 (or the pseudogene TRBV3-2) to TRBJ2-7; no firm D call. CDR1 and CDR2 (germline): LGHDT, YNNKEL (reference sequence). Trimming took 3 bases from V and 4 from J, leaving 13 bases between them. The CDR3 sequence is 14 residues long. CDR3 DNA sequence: TGTGCCAGCAGCCAGAGACAAATCCTTTACGAGCAGTACTTC. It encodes CASSQRQILYEQYF.

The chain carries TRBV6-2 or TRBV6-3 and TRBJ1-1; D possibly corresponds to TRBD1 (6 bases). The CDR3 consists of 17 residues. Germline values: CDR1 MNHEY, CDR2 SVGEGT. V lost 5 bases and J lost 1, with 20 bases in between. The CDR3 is CASSQQGSPTRNTEAFF. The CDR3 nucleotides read TGTGCCAGCAGTCAGCAGGGGTCGCCGACGCGGAACACTGAAGCTTTCTTT.

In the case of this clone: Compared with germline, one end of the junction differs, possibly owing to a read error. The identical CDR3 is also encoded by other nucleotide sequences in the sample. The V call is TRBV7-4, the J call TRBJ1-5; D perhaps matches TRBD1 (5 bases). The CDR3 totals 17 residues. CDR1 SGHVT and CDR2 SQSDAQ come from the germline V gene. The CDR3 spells CPSTDGYGGGSNQPQHF. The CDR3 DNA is TGCCCCAGCACCGACGGATACGGGGGGGGGAGCAATCAGCCCCAGCATTTT.

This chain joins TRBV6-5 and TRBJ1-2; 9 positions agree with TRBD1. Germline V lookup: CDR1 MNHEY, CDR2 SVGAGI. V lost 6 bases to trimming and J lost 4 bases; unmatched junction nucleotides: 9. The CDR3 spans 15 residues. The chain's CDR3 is CASSTRGQGFYGYTF. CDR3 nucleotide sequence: TGTGCCAGCAGCACCCGGGGACAGGGCTTCTATGGCTACACCTTC.

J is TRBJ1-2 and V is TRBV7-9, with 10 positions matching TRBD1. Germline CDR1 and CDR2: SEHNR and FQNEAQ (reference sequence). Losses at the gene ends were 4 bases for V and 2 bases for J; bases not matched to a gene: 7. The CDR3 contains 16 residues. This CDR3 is CASSSPGQGENYGYTF. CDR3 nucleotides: TGTGCCAGCAGCTCCCCTGGACAGGGGGAGAACTATGGCTACACCTTC.

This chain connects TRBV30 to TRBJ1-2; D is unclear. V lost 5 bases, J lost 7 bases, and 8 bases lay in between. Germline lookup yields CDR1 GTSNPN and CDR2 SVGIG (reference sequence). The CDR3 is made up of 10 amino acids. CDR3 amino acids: CAWLTGGYTF. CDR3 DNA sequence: TGTGCCTGGTTAACGGGTGGCTACACCTTC.

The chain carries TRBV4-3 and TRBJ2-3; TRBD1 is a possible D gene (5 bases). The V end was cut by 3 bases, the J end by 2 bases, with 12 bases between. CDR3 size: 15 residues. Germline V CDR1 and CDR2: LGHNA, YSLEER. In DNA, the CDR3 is TGCGCCAGCAGCCACGTCGACAGAGTCACAGATACGCAGTATTTT. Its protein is CASSHVDRVTDTQYF.

CDR3 sequence (DNA): TGTGCCAGCAGCTTTGGCATCTATGGCTACACCTTC. Protein product: CASSFGIYGYTF. J is TRBJ1-2 and V is TRBV7-2; D not certain. Germline V lookup: CDR1 SGHTA, CDR2 FQGNSA. The length of the CDR3 is 12 residues. The V gene lost 3 bases and the J gene lost 4 bases, with 6 bases spanning the gap.

Here the CDR3 DNA reads TGTGCCTGGAGTGTTACGGGAGGGGTGGATGAGCAGTTCTTC. Protein sequence: CAWSVTGGVDEQFF. The V and J genes are TRBV30 and TRBJ2-1; TRBD2 aligns across 8 bases. J was trimmed by 8 bases and V by 0 bases; bases with no gene match: 6. The CDR3 loop spans 14 amino acids. Germline V gene data show CDR1 as GTSNPN and CDR2 as SVGIG (reference sequence).

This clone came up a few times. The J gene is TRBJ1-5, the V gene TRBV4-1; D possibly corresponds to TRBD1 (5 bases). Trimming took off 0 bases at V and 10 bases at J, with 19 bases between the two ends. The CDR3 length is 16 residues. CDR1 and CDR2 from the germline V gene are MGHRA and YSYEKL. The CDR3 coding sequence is TGCGCCAGCAGCCAAGAGGTACTCTTAATGGGGGGACCCCAGCATTTT. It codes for CASSQEVLLMGGPQHF.

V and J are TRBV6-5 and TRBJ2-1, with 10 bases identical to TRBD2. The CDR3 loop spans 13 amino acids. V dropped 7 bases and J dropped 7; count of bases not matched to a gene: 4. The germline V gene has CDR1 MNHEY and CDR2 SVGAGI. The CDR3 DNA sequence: TGTGCCAGCACCGGACTAGCGGCGAATGAGCAGTTCTTC. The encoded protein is CASTGLAANEQFF.

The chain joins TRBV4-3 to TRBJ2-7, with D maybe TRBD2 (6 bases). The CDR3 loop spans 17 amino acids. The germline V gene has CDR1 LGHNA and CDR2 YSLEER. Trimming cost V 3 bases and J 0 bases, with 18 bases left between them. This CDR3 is CASSQGGWGLSSYEQYF. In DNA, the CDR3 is TGCGCCAGCAGCCAGGGGGGTTGGGGCTTGAGCTCCTACGAGCAGTACTTC.

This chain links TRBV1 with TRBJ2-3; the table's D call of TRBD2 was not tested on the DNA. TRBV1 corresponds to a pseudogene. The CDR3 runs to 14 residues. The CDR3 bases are TGCACCAGCAGCCCCGGACGGGAGTCAGATACGCAGTATTTT. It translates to CTSSPGRESDTQYF.

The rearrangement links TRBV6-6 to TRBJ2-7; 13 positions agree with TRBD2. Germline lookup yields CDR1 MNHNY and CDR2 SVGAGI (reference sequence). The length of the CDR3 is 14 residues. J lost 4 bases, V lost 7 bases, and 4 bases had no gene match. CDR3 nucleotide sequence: TGTGCCAGCACCGAGACTAGCGGGAGGTACGAGCAGTACTTC. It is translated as CASTETSGRYEQYF.

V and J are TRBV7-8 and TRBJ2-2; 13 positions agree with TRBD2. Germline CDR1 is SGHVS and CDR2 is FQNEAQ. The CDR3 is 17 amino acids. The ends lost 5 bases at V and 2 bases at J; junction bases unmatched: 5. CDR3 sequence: CASSPRLAGGNTGELFF. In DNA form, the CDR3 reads TGTGCCAGCAGCCCTCGACTAGCGGGAGGAAACACCGGGGAGCTGTTTTTT.